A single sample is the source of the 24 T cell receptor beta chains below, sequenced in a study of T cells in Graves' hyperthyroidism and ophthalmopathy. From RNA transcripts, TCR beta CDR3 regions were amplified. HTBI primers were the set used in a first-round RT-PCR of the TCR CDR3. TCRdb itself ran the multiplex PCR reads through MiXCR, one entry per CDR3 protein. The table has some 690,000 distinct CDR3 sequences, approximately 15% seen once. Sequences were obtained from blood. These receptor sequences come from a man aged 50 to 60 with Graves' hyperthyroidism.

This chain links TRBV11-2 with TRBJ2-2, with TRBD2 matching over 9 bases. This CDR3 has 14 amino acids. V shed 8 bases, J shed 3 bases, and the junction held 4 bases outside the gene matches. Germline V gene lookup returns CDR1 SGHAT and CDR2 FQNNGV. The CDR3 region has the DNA TGTGCCAGCGGTAGCGGGAGATACACCGGGGAGCTGTTTTTT. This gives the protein CASGSGRYTGELFF.

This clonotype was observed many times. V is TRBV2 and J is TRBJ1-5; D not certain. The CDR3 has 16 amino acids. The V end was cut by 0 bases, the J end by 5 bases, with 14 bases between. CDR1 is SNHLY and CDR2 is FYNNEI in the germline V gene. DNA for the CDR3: TGTGCCAGCAGTGAAGCGCTTCGGGTCAGCCATCAGCCCCAGCATTTT. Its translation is CASSEALRVSHQPQHF.

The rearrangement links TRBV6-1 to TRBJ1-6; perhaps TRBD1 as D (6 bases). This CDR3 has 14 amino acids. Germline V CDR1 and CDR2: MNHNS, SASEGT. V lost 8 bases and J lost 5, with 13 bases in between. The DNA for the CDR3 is TGTGCCAGCCAGGGGAAAAGGGATAATTCACCCCTCCACTTT. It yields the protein CASQGKRDNSPLHF.

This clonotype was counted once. The CDR3 DNA follows: TGTGCCAGTAGTATACGGACAGGGGGCGATCCAGATACGCAGTATTTT. Protein product: CASSIRTGGDPDTQYF. The chain recombines TRBV19 with TRBJ2-3, with 11 bases identical to TRBD1. There are 16 residues in the CDR3. From germline, CDR1 is LNHDA and CDR2 SQIVND (reference sequence). Trimming at V came to 2 bases and at J to 4 bases, leaving 5 bases not matched to a gene.

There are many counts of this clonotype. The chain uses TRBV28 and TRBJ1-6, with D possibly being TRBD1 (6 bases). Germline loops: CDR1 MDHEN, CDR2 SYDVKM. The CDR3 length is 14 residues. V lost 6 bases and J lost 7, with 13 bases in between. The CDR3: CASRTGTRNSPLHF. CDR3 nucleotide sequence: TGTGCCAGCAGAACCGGGACAAGGAATTCACCCCTCCACTTT. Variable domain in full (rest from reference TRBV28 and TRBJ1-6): DVKVTQSSRYLVKRTGEKVFLECVQDMDHENMFWYRQDPGLGLRLIYFSYDVKMKEKGDIPEGYSVSREKKERFSLILESASTNQTSMYLCASRTGTRNSPLHFGNGTRLTVT.

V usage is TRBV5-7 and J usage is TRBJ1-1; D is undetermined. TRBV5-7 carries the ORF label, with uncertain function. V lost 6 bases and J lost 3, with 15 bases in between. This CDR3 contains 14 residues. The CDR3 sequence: CASTRGRDDTEAFF. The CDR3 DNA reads TGTGCCAGCACCCGGGGAAGGGATGACACTGAAGCTTTCTTT.

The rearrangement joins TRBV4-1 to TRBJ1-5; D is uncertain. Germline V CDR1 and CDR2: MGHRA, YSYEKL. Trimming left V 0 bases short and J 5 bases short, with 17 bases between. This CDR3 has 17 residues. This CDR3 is CASSQDPGVPIHQPQHF. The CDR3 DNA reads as TGCGCCAGCAGCCAAGACCCCGGAGTACCTATCCATCAGCCCCAGCATTTT.

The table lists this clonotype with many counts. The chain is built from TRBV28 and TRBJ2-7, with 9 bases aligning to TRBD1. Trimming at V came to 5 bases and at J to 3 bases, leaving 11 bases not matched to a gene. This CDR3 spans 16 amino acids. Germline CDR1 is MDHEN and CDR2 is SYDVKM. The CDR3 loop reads CASSGLGTGFNYEQYF. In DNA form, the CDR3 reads TGTGCCAGCAGTGGACTTGGGACAGGGTTTAACTACGAGCAGTACTTC.

The CDR3 DNA reads as TGTGCCAGCAGCGTAGAACCGGGTGCCTATGGCTACACCTTC. This encodes CASSVEPGAYGYTF. The chain couples TRBV9 to TRBJ1-2; D is unclear. Trimming took 0 bases from V and 4 from J, leaving 10 bases between them. Germline V gene lookup returns CDR1 SGDLS and CDR2 YYNGEE. The CDR3 totals 14 residues.

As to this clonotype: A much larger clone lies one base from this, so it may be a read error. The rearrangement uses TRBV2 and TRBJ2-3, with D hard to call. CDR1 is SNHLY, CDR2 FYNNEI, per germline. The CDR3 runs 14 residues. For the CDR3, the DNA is TGTGCCAGCAGCCCCGATCGGAGCACAGATACGCGGTATTTT. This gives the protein CASSPDRSTDTRYF.

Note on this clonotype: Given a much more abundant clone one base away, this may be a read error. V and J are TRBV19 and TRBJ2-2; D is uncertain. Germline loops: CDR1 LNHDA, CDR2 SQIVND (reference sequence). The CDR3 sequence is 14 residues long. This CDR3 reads CAGSNTVNTGELFF. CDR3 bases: TGTGCCGGTAGTAACACAGTAAACACCGGGGAGCTGTTTTTT.

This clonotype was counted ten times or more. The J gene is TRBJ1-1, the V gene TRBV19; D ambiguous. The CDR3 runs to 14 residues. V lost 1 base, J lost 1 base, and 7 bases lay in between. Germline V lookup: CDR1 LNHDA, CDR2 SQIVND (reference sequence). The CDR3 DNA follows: TGTGCCAGTAGTATAGGGTTGGAGAACACTGAAGCTTTCTTT. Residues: CASSIGLENTEAFF.

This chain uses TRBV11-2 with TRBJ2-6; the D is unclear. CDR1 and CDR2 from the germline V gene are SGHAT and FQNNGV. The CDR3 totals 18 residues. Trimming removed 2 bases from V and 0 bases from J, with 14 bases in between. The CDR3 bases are TGTGCCAGCAGCTTATTCCGGGTTTTTAGCTCTGGGGCCAACGTCCTGACTTTC. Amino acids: CASSLFRVFSSGANVLTF.

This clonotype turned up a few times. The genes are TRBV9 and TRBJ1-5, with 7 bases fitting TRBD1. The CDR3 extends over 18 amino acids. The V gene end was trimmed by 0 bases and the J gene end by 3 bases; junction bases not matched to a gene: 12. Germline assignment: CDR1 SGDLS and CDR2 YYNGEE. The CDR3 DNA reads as TGTGCCAGCAGCGTAGCGACAGGGAGGGAATATGACAATCAGCCCCAGCATTTT. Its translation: CASSVATGREYDNQPQHF.

CDR3 residues: CASGTGVIYEQYF. Here the CDR3 DNA reads TGCGCCAGCGGGACAGGGGTTATATACGAGCAGTACTTC. The chain carries TRBV5-1 and TRBJ2-7; 10 bases are shared with TRBD1. V shed 7 bases, J shed 4 bases, and the junction held 5 bases outside the gene matches. Per the germline V gene, CDR1 is SGHRS and CDR2 is YFSETQ. The CDR3 consists of 13 residues.

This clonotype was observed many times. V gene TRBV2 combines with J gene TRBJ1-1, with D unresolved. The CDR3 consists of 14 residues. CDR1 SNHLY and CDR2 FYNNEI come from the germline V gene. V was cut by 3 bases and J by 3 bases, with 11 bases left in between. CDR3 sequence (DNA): TGTGCCAGCAGTGACCAGCCCTTGCACACTGAAGCTTTCTTT. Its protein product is CASSDQPLHTEAFF.

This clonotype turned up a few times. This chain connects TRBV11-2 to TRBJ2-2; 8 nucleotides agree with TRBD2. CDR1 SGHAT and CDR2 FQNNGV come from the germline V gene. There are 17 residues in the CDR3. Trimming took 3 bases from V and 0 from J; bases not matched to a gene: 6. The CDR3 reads CASSFRSGGANTGELFF. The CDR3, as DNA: TGTGCCAGCAGCTTCCGGTCCGGGGGGGCGAACACCGGGGAGCTGTTTTTT.

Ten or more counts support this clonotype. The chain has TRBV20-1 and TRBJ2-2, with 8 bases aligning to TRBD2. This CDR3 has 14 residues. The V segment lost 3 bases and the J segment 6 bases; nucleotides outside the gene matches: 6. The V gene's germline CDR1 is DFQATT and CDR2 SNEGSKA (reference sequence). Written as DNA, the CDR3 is TGCAGTGCTAGTCAGCGGGAGTCCGCCGGGGAGCTGTTTTTT. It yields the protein CSASQRESAGELFF.

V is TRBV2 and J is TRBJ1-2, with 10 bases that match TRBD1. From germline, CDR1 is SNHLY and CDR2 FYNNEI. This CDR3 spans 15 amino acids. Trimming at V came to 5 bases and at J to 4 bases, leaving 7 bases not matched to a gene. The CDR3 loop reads CASSLNRQGAYGYTF. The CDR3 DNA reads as TGTGCCAGCAGTCTAAATCGACAGGGGGCCTATGGCTACACCTTC.

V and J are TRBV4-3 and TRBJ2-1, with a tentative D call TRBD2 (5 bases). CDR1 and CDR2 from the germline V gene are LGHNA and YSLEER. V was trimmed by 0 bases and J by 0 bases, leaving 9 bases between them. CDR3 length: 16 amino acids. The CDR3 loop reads CASSQESGGSYNEQFF. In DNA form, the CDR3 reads TGCGCCAGCAGCCAAGAAAGTGGAGGCTCCTACAATGAGCAGTTCTTC.

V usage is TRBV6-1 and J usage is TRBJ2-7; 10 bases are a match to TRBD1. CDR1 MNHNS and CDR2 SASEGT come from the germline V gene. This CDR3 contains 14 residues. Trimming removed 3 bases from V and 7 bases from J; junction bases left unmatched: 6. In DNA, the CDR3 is TGTGCCAGCAGTGAGACCGGGACAGGGGATGAGCAGTACTTC. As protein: CASSETGTGDEQYF.

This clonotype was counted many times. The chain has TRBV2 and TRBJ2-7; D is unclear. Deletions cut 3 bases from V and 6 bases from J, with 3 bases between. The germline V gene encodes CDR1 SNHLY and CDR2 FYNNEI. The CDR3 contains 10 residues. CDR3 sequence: CASSDSEQYF. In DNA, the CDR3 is TGTGCCAGCAGTGACAGCGAGCAGTACTTC.

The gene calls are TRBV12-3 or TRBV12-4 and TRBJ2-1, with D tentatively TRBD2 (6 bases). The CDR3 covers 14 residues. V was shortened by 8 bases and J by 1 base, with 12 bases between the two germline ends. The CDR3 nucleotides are TGTGCCAGCGGTCGCGGGAATTCCTACAATGAGCAGTTCTTC. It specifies CASGRGNSYNEQFF.

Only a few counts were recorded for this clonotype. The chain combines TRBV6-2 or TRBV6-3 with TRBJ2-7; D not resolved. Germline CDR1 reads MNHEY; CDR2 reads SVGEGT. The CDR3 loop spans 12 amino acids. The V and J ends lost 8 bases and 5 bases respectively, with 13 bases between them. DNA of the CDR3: TGTGCCAGCGGATTCGGGTTCCACGAGCAGTACTTC. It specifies CASGFGFHEQYF.